A selection of T cell receptor beta chains follows, all from one sample in a study of blood T cell repertoires in COVID-19. The assay was immunoSEQ multiplex PCR, and TCRdb's table has in-frame clones only and misses some. The sample carries around 400,000 clones, about 88% recorded once. Sample: PBMCs or T cells enriched from blood (not recorded which). These receptors all come from a woman under 30 who had been exposed to COVID-19. Both conserved end residues are part of each CDR3. Each record gives: J gene, D gene, clone size, V gene, CDR3 protein, CDR3 DNA. D genes are given only for firm matches. A row's size may be missing; if present it is once, few, many or a size class.

TRBJ2-3 | - | - | TRBV11-3 | CASSLGGWAKTDTQYF | TGTGCCAGCAGCTTAGGAGGGTGGGCGAAAACAGATACGCAGTATTTT
TRBJ2-1 | - | - | TRBV6-1 | CASSEARGHYNEQFF | TGTGCCAGCAGTGAAGCGAGGGGACATTACAATGAGCAGTTCTTC
TRBJ2-7 | - | - | TRBV28 | CASRFDSDSVIYEQYF | TGTGCCAGCAGGTTTGATAGCGACTCCGTCATCTACGAGCAGTACTTC
TRBJ2-3 | TRBD2 | - | TRBV19 | CASSYSGGAPDTQYF | TGTGCCAGTAGTTATAGCGGGGGGGCCCCAGATACGCAGTATTTT
TRBJ2-7 | TRBD2 | once | TRBV29-1 | CSVRGARGTSGSGEQYF | TGCAGCGTTCGAGGGGCTAGGGGGACTAGCGGGAGCGGCGAGCAGTACTTC
TRBJ1-6 | - | - | TRBV28 | CASSSAASSYNSPLHF | TGTGCCAGCAGTTCAGCAGCGAGCTCCTATAATTCACCCCTCCACTTT
TRBJ1-6 | - | - | TRBV7-8 | CASSLAATGFDSPLHF | TGTGCCAGCAGCTTAGCGGCTACAGGGTTTGATTCACCCCTCCACTTT
TRBJ1-2 | - | few | TRBV4-1 | CASSYPGVANYGYTF | TGCGCCAGCAGCTACCCAGGTGTTGCCAACTATGGCTACACCTTC
TRBJ1-1 | TRBD1 | - | TRBV6-5 | CASTIQGINTEAFF | TGTGCCAGCACAATACAGGGGATTAACACTGAAGCTTTCTTT
TRBJ1-3 | - | - | TRBV29-1 | CSAGPDYGNTIYF | TGCAGCGCCGGCCCCGACTATGGAAACACCATATATTTT
TRBJ1-3 | TRBD1 | once | TRBV10-3 | CAISGPTGGFGNTIYF | TGTGCCATCAGTGGGCCAACAGGGGGCTTTGGAAACACCATATATTTT
TRBJ1-6 | TRBD1 | - | TRBV5-1 | CASSSNRGERNSPLHF | TGCGCCAGCAGCTCCAACAGGGGAGAGAGGAATTCACCCCTCCACTTT
TRBJ1-1 | - | - | TRBV4-1 | CASSQAPGGTEAFF | TGCGCCAGCAGCCAAGCACCCGGGGGCACTGAAGCTTTCTTT
TRBJ1-2 | TRBD1 | once | TRBV28 | CASRPEGAKGYTF | TGTGCCAGCAGGCCGGAGGGGGCAAAGGGCTACACCTTC
TRBJ1-2 | - | - | TRBV20-1 | CSARAYGYTF | TGCAGTGCTAGGGCCTATGGCTACACCTTC
TRBJ2-2 | TRBD1 | - | TRBV7-2 | CASSLGQGANTGELFF | TGTGCCAGCAGCTTAGGGCAGGGGGCGAACACCGGGGAGCTGTTTTTT
TRBJ1-4 | - | - | TRBV7-2 | CASSPDTNKEKLFF | TGTGCCAGCAGCCCCGACACGAATAAGGAAAAACTGTTTTTT
TRBJ2-2 | - | - | TRBV19 | CASRTSTNTGELFF | TGTGCCAGCAGAACTAGTACGAACACCGGGGAGCTGTTTTTT
TRBJ1-1 | - | - | TRBV19 | CASSIARARTEAFF | TGTGCCAGTAGTATAGCCAGGGCCAGGACTGAAGCTTTCTTT
TRBJ1-5 | TRBD1 | - | TRBV27 | CASSPLQGHQPQHF | TGTGCCAGCAGTCCACTACAGGGGCACCAGCCCCAGCATTTT
TRBJ2-7 | - | - | TRBV28 | CASRNPGQLIYEQYF | TGTGCCAGCAGAAACCCGGGACAATTGATCTACGAGCAGTACTTC
TRBJ1-4 | TRBD1 | - | TRBV4-1 | CASGDRRNEKLFF | TGCGCCAGCGGGGACAGGAGGAATGAAAAACTGTTTTTT